This record covers a single T cell receptor beta chain. Its antigen remains unknown. The data are from a study of vaccination and CD4 T cells after COVID-19. Treatment noted: approximately 9-day PBMC culture with coronavirus spike peptide pools or control peptides (ViraFEST assay). Once obtained from cultured CD4+ T cells, the DNA was sequenced using the Oncomine TCR Beta short-read assay. TCRdb used MiXCR to reprocess the PCR reads, holding one entry per CDR3 protein. Here the sample spans about 20,000 distinct CDR3 sequences, approximately 60% being singletons. Germline CDR1 and CDR2: SGHAT and FQNNGV. V was pared by 5 bases and J by 5 bases, with 19 bases between. The CDR3 has 17 amino acids. Whole-study findings and limits: A nonsignificant median increase from about 22 to 38 SARS-CoV-2-reactive clonotypes was observed.

This clonotype originated in a human donor who had recovered from COVID-19. The rearrangement links TRBV11-2 to TRBJ2-6; D not certain. Sequencing used CD4+ T cells from blood, cultured in vitro. The CDR3 nucleotides are TGTGCCAGCAGCCCGACGCCCTGGGTAGGGCGGGCCAACGTCCTGACTTTC. It specifies CASSPTPWVGRANVLTF.